This T cell receptor beta chain was found in a study of identifying expanded T cells in peripheral blood. To note about this clone: Antigen specificity is unknown.

During the collection period, no donor immune events like infections were recorded. Study-level points and caveats: Technical replicates showed roughly 1.2 changed clones; approximately 2 weeks about 16; four weeks 19. Clone count variance between approximately two-week samples rose with total template count.

Some clones are missing from TCRdb's copy, which holds only in-frame ones; the method was immunoSEQ multiplex PCR. The sample holds 60,000 to 70,000 clones, roughly four fifths seen once. The V segment lost 2 bases and the J segment 6 bases; nucleotides outside the gene matches: 5. CDR1 is SGHKS, CDR2 YYEKEE, per germline (reference sequence). This CDR3 spans 15 amino acids. The clonotype was recovered from a person between 18 and 75 years old in good health. Input material: blood. The J gene is TRBJ1-5, the V gene TRBV5-5, with 10 bases identical to TRBD1. The CDR3 sequence is CASSLWTGGSQPQHF. DNA for the CDR3: TGTGCCAGCAGCTTATGGACAGGGGGTAGTCAGCCCCAGCATTTT.